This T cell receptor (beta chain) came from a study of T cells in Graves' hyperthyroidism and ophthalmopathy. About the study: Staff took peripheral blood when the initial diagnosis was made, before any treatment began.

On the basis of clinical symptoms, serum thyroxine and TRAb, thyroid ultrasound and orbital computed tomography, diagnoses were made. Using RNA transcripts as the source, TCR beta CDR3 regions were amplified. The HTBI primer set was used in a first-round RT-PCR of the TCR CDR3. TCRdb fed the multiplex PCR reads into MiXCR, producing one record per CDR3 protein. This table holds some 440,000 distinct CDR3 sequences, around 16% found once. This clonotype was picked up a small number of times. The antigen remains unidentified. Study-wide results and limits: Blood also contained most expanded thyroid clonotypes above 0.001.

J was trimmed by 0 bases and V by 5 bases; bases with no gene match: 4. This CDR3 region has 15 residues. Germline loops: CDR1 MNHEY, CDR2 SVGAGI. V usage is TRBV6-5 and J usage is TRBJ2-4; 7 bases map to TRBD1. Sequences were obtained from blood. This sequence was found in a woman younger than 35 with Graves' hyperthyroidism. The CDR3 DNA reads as TGTGCCAGCAGTAAGGACAGGCTAGCCAAAAACATTCAGTACTTC. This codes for CASSKDRLAKNIQYF.